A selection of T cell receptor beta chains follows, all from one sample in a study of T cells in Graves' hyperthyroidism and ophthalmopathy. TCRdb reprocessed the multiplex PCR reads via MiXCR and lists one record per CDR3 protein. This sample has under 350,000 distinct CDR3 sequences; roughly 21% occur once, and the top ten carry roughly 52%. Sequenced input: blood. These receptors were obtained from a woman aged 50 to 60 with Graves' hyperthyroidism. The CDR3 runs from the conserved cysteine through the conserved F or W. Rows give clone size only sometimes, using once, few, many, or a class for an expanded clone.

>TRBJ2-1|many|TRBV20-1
CSATGTSGSRYQFF
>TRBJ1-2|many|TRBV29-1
CSASRDREGYTF
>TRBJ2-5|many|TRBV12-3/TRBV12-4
CASSSDQEETQYF
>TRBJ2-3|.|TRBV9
CASSFGTSGGPWTGRYTQYF
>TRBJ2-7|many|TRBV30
CASTSGYEQYF
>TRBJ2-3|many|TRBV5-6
CASSFRSGGGTDTQYF
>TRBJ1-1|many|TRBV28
CASSRTPGGAGSTEAFF
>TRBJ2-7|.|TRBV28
CASSGVDRGNEQYF
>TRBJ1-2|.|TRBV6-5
CASSYQGGANYGYTF
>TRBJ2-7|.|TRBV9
CASSPGDRNYEQYF
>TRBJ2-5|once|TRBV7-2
CASIGIGGETQYF
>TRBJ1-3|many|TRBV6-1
CASSRDGVSGNTIYF
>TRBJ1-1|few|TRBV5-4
CASSFGQTNTEAFF
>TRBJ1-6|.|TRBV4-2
CASSQEWTVNSPLHF
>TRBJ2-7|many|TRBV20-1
CSARGREMGEQYF
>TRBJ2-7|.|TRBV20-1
CSARAPGYEQYF
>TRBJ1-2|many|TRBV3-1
CASSHGGGWQGNYGYTF
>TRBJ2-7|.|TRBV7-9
CASSLEGTGVKQYF
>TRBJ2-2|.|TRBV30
CAWSVNRGHGELFF
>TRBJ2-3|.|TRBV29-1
CSVEDAAGGTDTQYF